Below are 14 T cell receptor beta chains sequenced from a single sample in a study of T cell responses to AZD1222 COVID-19 vaccine. Produced via immunoSEQ multiplex PCR; TCRdb's table is partial and in-frame only. This table has 150,000 to 200,000 clones, 85% to 95% appearing once. The specimen comprised peripheral blood, sampled on day 0 of AZD1222 vaccination. These receptors were collected from an adult in good health.

The chain carries TRBV19 and TRBJ2-4, with 7 bases aligning to TRBD2. V was pared by 5 bases and J by 6 bases, with 7 bases of the junction left unmatched. The germline CDR1 and CDR2 sequences are LNHDA and SQIVND (reference sequence). This CDR3 region has 14 residues. This chain's CDR3 is CASSGAGMRNIQYF. DNA of the CDR3: TGTGCCAGTAGTGGAGCGGGGATGAGAAACATTCAGTACTTC.

The chain combines TRBV2 with TRBJ1-5; D remains ambiguous. V was cut by 4 bases and J by 5 bases, with 12 bases left in between. The CDR3 extends over 14 amino acids. The germline V gene encodes CDR1 SNHLY and CDR2 FYNNEI. The CDR3 protein is CASSGSLGDQPQHF. The CDR3 bases are TGTGCCAGCAGTGGCTCTTTAGGAGATCAGCCCCAGCATTTT.

The J gene is TRBJ2-3, the V gene TRBV2; D possibly corresponds to TRBD2 (6 bases). This CDR3 comprises 13 residues. Germline V CDR1 and CDR2: SNHLY, FYNNEI. Trimming stripped 5 bases from V and 7 bases from J, with 13 bases between. The CDR3 nucleotides read TGTGCCAGCAGTACGGGGGAGATGTATACGCAGTATTTT. Translating it yields CASSTGEMYTQYF.

The chain recombines TRBV19 with TRBJ2-3, with a possible D match to TRBD1 (6 bases). This CDR3 has 18 amino acids. V was clipped by 5 bases and J by 2 bases, with 23 bases between them. Germline V gene sequence: CDR1 LNHDA, CDR2 SQIVND (reference sequence). DNA of the CDR3: TGTGCCAGTAGTCCTCCGGGACAAAGGGTCTGGGCCACAGATACGCAGTATTTT. Its translation is CASSPPGQRVWATDTQYF.

This chain links TRBV5-1 with TRBJ2-2; D is possibly TRBD2 (6 bases). Germline V CDR1 and CDR2: SGHRS, YFSETQ. V was shortened by 0 bases and J by 3 bases, with 18 bases between the two germline ends. The CDR3 runs to 18 residues. CDR3 coding DNA: TGCGCCAGCAGCTTGGCCCTTCGTAGCGGAGAATACACCGGGGAGCTGTTTTTT. Translation: CASSLALRSGEYTGELFF.

V and J are TRBV6-5 and TRBJ1-2, with unresolved D. Germline V gene data show CDR1 as MNHEY and CDR2 as SVGAGI. Trimming took 6 bases from V and 2 from J, leaving 13 bases between them. The CDR3 is 14 amino acids. Here the CDR3 DNA reads TGTGCCAGCAGCCCCCCGTTGGCGAACTATGGCTACACCTTC. Its translation is CASSPPLANYGYTF.

The chain joins TRBV19 to TRBJ1-1; 9 nucleotides agree with TRBD1. V was clipped by 5 bases and J by 4 bases; unmatched bases: 8. This CDR3 contains 15 residues. The germline V gene has CDR1 LNHDA and CDR2 SQIVND (reference sequence). The CDR3 sequence: CASSLTGQGGTEAFF. The CDR3 DNA reads TGTGCCAGTAGTCTCACGGGACAGGGTGGCACTGAAGCTTTCTTT.

This clone was seen once. The gene calls are TRBV5-6 and TRBJ1-4; D ambiguous. Germline CDR1 SGHDT, CDR2 YYEEEE. This CDR3 region has 13 residues. Trimming cost V 0 bases and J 8 bases, with 8 bases left between them. CDR3 DNA sequence: TGTGCCAGCAGCTTGGGCAGATTAGAAAAACTGTTTTTT. Protein sequence: CASSLGRLEKLFF.

In its sample, this clone was seen once. The V and J genes are TRBV4-1 and TRBJ2-7; 10 nucleotides align to TRBD2. This CDR3 is built from 16 residues. V shed 3 bases, J shed 5 bases, and the junction held 10 bases outside the gene matches. The germline CDR1 and CDR2 sequences are MGHRA and YSYEKL. The CDR3 DNA reads TGCGCCAGCAGCCACCTAGCTACTAGCGGGAACCACGAGCAGTACTTC. Translated: CASSHLATSGNHEQYF.

This CDR3 is CASRDTRDRGQGSPLHF. As DNA, the CDR3 is TGTGCCAGTAGGGACACCCGGGACAGGGGGCAAGGATCACCCCTCCACTTT. The V call is TRBV19, the J call TRBJ1-6, with 12 bases that match TRBD1. Germline assignment: CDR1 LNHDA and CDR2 SQIVND (reference sequence). The CDR3 spans 17 residues. With V trimmed by 6 bases and J by 10 bases, 13 bases remained unmatched.

V and J are TRBV19 and TRBJ2-5; TRBD2 might be the D (5 bases). CDR3 length equals 17 residues. V was shortened by 3 bases and J by 2 bases, with 19 bases between the two germline ends. CDR1 and CDR2 from the germline V gene are LNHDA and SQIVND (reference sequence). The CDR3 bases are TGTGCCAGTAGTATCCAAGCGCGAGCGAGAGGGCAAGAGACCCAGTACTTC. This translates into CASSIQARARGQETQYF. Together with reference TRBV19 and TRBJ2-5, the CDR3 gives the full variable domain: DGGITQSPKYLFRKEGQNVTLSCEQNLNHDAMYWYRQDPGQGLRLIYYSQIVNDFQKGDIAEGYSVSREKKESFPLTVTSAQKNPTAFYLCASSIQARARGQETQYFGPGTRLLVL.

The chain employs TRBV7-2 and TRBJ1-6; D may be TRBD1 (5 bases). CDR1 and CDR2 from the germline V gene are SGHTA and FQGNSA. The CDR3 contains 13 residues. Trimming removed 3 bases from V and 9 bases from J, with 9 bases in between. This CDR3 reads CASSLGGSSPLHF. CDR3 DNA sequence: TGTGCCAGCAGCTTGGGGGGGTCTTCACCCCTCCACTTT.

The genes are TRBV5-1 and TRBJ2-7, with 9 bases identical to TRBD2. V shed 4 bases and J 7 bases; nucleotides not matched to a gene: 12. The CDR3 spans 15 residues. Germline V lookup: CDR1 SGHRS, CDR2 YFSETQ. Here the CDR3 DNA reads TGCGCCAGCAGCGCCATAGCGGGAGCTACGACGGAGCAGTACTTC. Residues: CASSAIAGATTEQYF.

This chain uses TRBV6-1 with TRBJ1-5; the D is unclear. The CDR3 covers 17 residues. CDR1 is MNHNS and CDR2 is SASEGT in the germline V gene. V dropped 3 bases and J dropped 1 base, with 16 bases sitting between them. CDR3 sequence (DNA): TGTGCCAGCAGTGACGTTGAGGCCGGACCGAGCAATCAGCCCCAGCATTTT. This codes for CASSDVEAGPSNQPQHF.